Sequencing of this TCR beta chain was carried out in a study of CD8 T cells in Susac syndrome. Germline CDR1 is SGHVT and CDR2 is SQSDAQ. CDR3 size: 17 residues. Deletions cut 5 bases from V and 4 bases from J, with 21 bases between. RNA, at roughly 0.5 to 1 ug, was reverse transcribed with random hexamers. TCRdb ran MiXCR on the immunoSEQ multiplex PCR reads and lists one entry per CDR3 protein. The data hold about 400,000 distinct CDR3 sequences, with about 85% observed a single time. It was negative isolation that provided the CD8+ and CD4+ T cells, whereas TEMRA cells were enriched by FACS. This TCR was recovered from a human donor with multiple sclerosis. Material for sequencing was CD8+ T cells from PBMCs. The chain recombines TRBV7-4 with TRBJ1-5; no firm D call. The CDR3 nucleotides read TGTGCCAGCAGCCCTCGGGTCCCGGGGTGGGTAAATCAGCCCCAGCATTTT. Its translation: CASSPRVPGWVNQPQHF. The full variable domain, its missing parts supplied by reference TRBV7-4 and TRBJ1-5, is GAGVSQSPRYKVAKRGRDVALRCDSISGHVTLYWYRQTLGQGSEVLTYSQSDAQRDKSGRPSGRFSAERPERSVSTLKIQRTEQGDSAVYLCASSPRVPGWVNQPQHFGDGTRLSIL.